Listed below are T cell receptor beta chains from one sample, sequenced in a study of blood T cell repertoires in COVID-19. TCRdb's copy holds only in-frame clones and misses some; the assay was immunoSEQ multiplex PCR. The repertoire holds 200,000 to 250,000 clones, 80% to 90% seen once, with around 3.7% in the top ten. Sequencing was done on a sample of PBMCs or T cells enriched from blood (not recorded which). These receptors were taken from a woman aged 25 to 39 who had been exposed to COVID-19. Both conserved end residues are part of each CDR3.

j_gene,v_gene,CDR3aa
TRBJ2-7,TRBV14,CASSQDPGGSYEQYF
TRBJ2-1,TRBV11-3,CASSATGTSSGNEQFF
TRBJ1-1,TRBV5-6,CASSLVVGAEAFF
TRBJ1-6,TRBV9,CASSVSPRGGFGSPLHF
TRBJ1-1,TRBV18,CASSPPRTGAVTEAFF
TRBJ2-7,TRBV2,CASSEGWDFVYEQYF
TRBJ1-6,TRBV5-1,CASSAGSGQGHFSPLHF
TRBJ2-2,TRBV6-4,CASSTSGETGELFF
TRBJ1-2,TRBV30,CAWSEGRLQGYTF
TRBJ2-2,TRBV6-6,CASTQVGGYTGELFF
TRBJ1-2,TRBV10-3,CATLSQGAGFDGYTF
TRBJ2-6,TRBV10-3,CAIGYGDSGANVLTF
TRBJ2-7,TRBV5-1,CASSSGDRAYYEQYF
TRBJ2-6,TRBV28,CASSPGYRVGGANVLTF
TRBJ2-2,TRBV6-5,CASSLRLAGAIGELFF
TRBJ2-3,TRBV6-6,CASSYDPGNTDTQYF
TRBJ2-7,TRBV5-1,CASSKAGPTLRGQYF
TRBJ2-6,TRBV19,CASLRGSLGSGANVLTF
TRBJ2-1,TRBV11-2,CASSLSGLAGGFHNEQFF
TRBJ2-2,TRBV29-1,CSVVGQQNTGELFF
TRBJ1-1,TRBV15,CATSRDIATDEAFF
TRBJ1-6,TRBV10-3,CAIQGQLNSPLHF
TRBJ1-2,TRBV13,CASSLNEIGGYTF
TRBJ2-5,TRBV4-2,CASSQEDGMRQETQYF
TRBJ1-2,TRBV5-4,CASSLASQVVGYTF
TRBJ1-3,TRBV7-9,CASSLTPLGSPSGNTIYF
TRBJ2-1,TRBV30,CAWSITGPNTYNEQFF
TRBJ2-7,TRBV7-2,CASSLAETYEQYF
TRBJ1-3,TRBV30,CAWSVQGSGNTIYF
TRBJ1-5,TRBV30,CAVEGGSNQPQHF
TRBJ2-1,TRBV27,CASSPTSYNEQFF
TRBJ2-5,TRBV7-9,CASSIQRQGGETQYF